These 7 T cell receptor beta chains share one sample of origin, sequenced in a study of blood T cells in healthy people across ages. Next came a second PCR, run for roughly 7 to 12 cycles, which used a sample-barcoded 5' primer along with a J-beta primer mix. A single record per CDR3 protein comes from TCRdb applying MiXCR to the 5' RACE reads. The profile shows under 850,000 distinct CDR3 sequences, 35% to 40% of them singletons. The sample was blood. The receptors shown here come from a man between 18 and 29 years old in good health.

In its sample, this clonotype was seen a few times. The chain carries TRBV12-3 or TRBV12-4 and TRBJ2-2; weak D call: TRBD2 (5 bases). The CDR3 spans 15 residues. Trimming pared 6 bases from V and 1 base from J, leaving 12 bases between. The DNA for the CDR3 is TGTGCCAGCAGCCCCCGACGGGGGAACACCGGGGAGCTGTTTTTT. Its translation: CASSPRRGNTGELFF.

This clonotype has more than one count but fewer than ten. This chain links TRBV10-3 with TRBJ1-6; 10 nucleotides align to TRBD1. This CDR3 contains 14 residues. The germline V gene encodes CDR1 ENHRY and CDR2 SYGVKD. Trimming at V came to 9 bases and at J to 7 bases, leaving 6 bases not matched to a gene. CDR3 amino acids: CAMSRDRGNSPLHF. For the CDR3, the DNA is TGTGCCATGAGCCGGGACAGGGGAAATTCACCCCTCCACTTT.

The chain is built from TRBV20-1 and TRBJ2-5; possibly TRBD1 for D (7 bases). This CDR3 contains 14 residues. Germline V CDR1 and CDR2: DFQATT, SNEGSKA (reference sequence). Between the trimmed V and J ends, which lost 5 bases and 11 bases, there was a span of 24 bases. CDR3 nucleotides: TGCAGTGCTCCAAAGGGGGCGGGGTCCAGTGAGCAGTACTTC. It translates to CSAPKGAGSSEQYF.

The V and J genes are TRBV18 and TRBJ2-7; possible D gene TRBD2, 6 bases. The end of the DNA aligns better with TRBJ2-4, so the J call may be wrong. Germline assignment: CDR1 KGHSH and CDR2 LQKENI. The CDR3 has 15 amino acids. CDR3 in amino acids: CASSPGTLAKNIQYF. CDR3 nucleotide sequence: TGTGCCAGCTCCCCAGGGACTCTAGCCAAAAACATTCAGTACTTC.

This clonotype showed up just a few times. V is TRBV20-1 and J is TRBJ1-2; D is unresolved. From germline, CDR1 is DFQATT and CDR2 SNEGSKA (reference sequence). With 6 bases removed from V and 8 bases from J, the gap between germline ends came to 16 bases. The CDR3 runs to 12 residues. The CDR3 nucleotides read TGCAGTGCCGCCGGCGAGGGTCCCGGCTACACCTTC. The encoded protein is CSAAGEGPGYTF.

The chain employs TRBV19 and TRBJ2-5; no clear D gene. The germline V and J ends were trimmed by 6 bases and 11 bases, with 19 bases remaining between them. Germline V CDR1 and CDR2: LNHDA, SQIVND (reference sequence). The CDR3 runs 13 residues. The CDR3 DNA reads as TGTGCCAGTAGGGACGGAATTTACAATGAGCAGTACTTC. Translated: CASRDGIYNEQYF.

Here the CDR3 reads CSAQTGDRNVGSGYTF. The CDR3 DNA is TGCAGTGCACAGACAGGGGACAGGAATGTGGGTAGTGGCTACACCTTC. The rearrangement uses TRBV20-1 and TRBJ1-2; 8 bases map to TRBD1. Per germline, CDR1 DFQATT and CDR2 SNEGSKA (reference sequence). The CDR3 contains 16 residues. V lost 6 bases, J lost 7 bases, and 19 bases stayed unmatched.